The next 17 T cell receptor beta chains were all read from a single sample in a study of CD4+ T cells in melanoma (dated by TCRdb to between 2021 and 2024). The library was built by means of the immunoSEQ multiplex PCR assay. TCRdb mirrors the immuneACCESS table, restricted to in-frame sequences. Some clones are absent from its copies; in checked studies, under half trace to an unresolved V gene, and the reason for the others is unknown. Counted in this sample were approximately 9,500 clones; around two thirds of them appeared once. In total, the top ten clones hold less than 25% of the sample. The sample was cells from a culture (not recorded whether cultured in vitro). The receptors originated from a human donor with melanoma.

This chain links TRBV27 with TRBJ1-1; possibly TRBD1 for D (6 bases). V shed 6 bases and J shed 0 bases, with 14 bases lying between them. This CDR3 is built from 15 residues. The germline V gene encodes CDR1 MNHEY and CDR2 SMNVEV (reference sequence). CDR3 DNA sequence: TGTGCCAGCAGCCGCTGGGGACAACTGAACACTGAAGCTTTCTTT. Its protein is CASSRWGQLNTEAFF.

Here the CDR3 reads CASSQDRTSMRYEQYF. In DNA, the CDR3 is TGCGCCAGCAGCCAAGATAGGACCTCTATGCGCTACGAGCAGTACTTC. The V call is TRBV4-1, the J call TRBJ2-5, with D uncertain. The DNA matches TRBJ2-7 better at its end, which makes the J call doubtful. Germline values: CDR1 MGHRA, CDR2 YSYEKL. The CDR3 runs to 16 residues.

This chain joins TRBV11-2 and TRBJ2-3, with D perhaps being TRBD1 or TRBD2 (5 bases each). Germline CDR1 reads SGHAT; CDR2 reads FQNNGV. Trimming took 4 bases from V and 1 from J, leaving 6 bases between them. This CDR3 has 13 residues. As DNA, the CDR3 is TGTGCCAGCAGCTGGGGACGCACAGATACGCAGTATTTT. Protein: CASSWGRTDTQYF.

The chain couples TRBV29-1 to TRBJ2-3, with 7 bases fitting TRBD1. J lost 3 bases, V lost 2 bases, and 2 bases had no gene match. The CDR3 is made up of 13 amino acids. Per the germline V gene, CDR1 is SQVTM and CDR2 is ANQGSEA. The CDR3 loop is CSVEKGATDTQYF. CDR3 nucleotide sequence: TGCAGCGTTGAAAAGGGGGCGACAGATACGCAGTATTTT.

This clone was recorded only once. The genes are TRBV29-1 and TRBJ2-1; D remains unclear. V was cut by 1 base and J by 7 bases, with 8 bases left in between. CDR3 length: 12 residues. The germline V gene has CDR1 SQVTM and CDR2 ANQGSEA. CDR3 sequence: CSVEGAENEQFF. The DNA of the CDR3 is TGCAGCGTTGAAGGAGCTGAGAATGAGCAGTTCTTC.

This clone was seen more than once but under ten times. This chain joins TRBV4-1 and TRBJ1-1; D is unresolved. V gave up 0 bases and J gave up 6 bases, with 8 bases separating them. This CDR3 comprises 13 residues. Germline CDR1 is MGHRA and CDR2 is YSYEKL. CDR3 coding DNA: TGCGCCAGCAGCCAAGACCGAGAGCCTGAAGCTTTCTTT. Its protein product is CASSQDREPEAFF.

The chain recombines TRBV11-2 with TRBJ1-3; D gene ambiguous. This CDR3 region has 17 residues. Germline V gives CDR1 SGHAT, CDR2 FQNNGV. The V and J ends lost 0 bases and 0 bases respectively, with 12 bases between them. For the CDR3, the DNA is TGTGCCAGCAGCTTAGATTATCGGCCCCTCTCTGGAAACACCATATATTTT. It translates to CASSLDYRPLSGNTIYF. Looking up the rest from reference TRBV11-2 and TRBJ1-3 gives the full variable domain: EAGVAQSPRYKIIEKRQSVAFWCNPISGHATLYWYQQILGQGPKLLIQFQNNGVVDDSQLPKDRFSAERLKGVDSTLKIQPAKLEDSAVYLCASSLDYRPLSGNTIYFGEGSWLTVV.

The chain links TRBV5-1 to TRBJ2-2; no definite D call. Trimming shortened V by 2 bases and J by 3 bases, and 5 bases separated the two germline ends. The CDR3 length is 13 residues. Germline values: CDR1 SGHRS, CDR2 YFSETQ. The CDR3 loop is CASSFLDTGELFF. The CDR3, as DNA: TGCGCCAGCAGCTTTCTCGACACCGGGGAGCTGTTTTTT.

This chain connects TRBV6-1 to TRBJ1-5, with D hard to call. Germline V lookup: CDR1 MNHNS, CDR2 SASEGT. CDR3 size: 14 residues. Trimming cost V 7 bases and J 6 bases, with 16 bases left between them. The CDR3 DNA sequence: TGTGCCAGCAATCGCCTAAACGGGCCTCAGCCCCAGCATTTT. Translating gives CASNRLNGPQPQHF.

This chain uses TRBV7-6 with TRBJ1-5; TRBD1 aligns across 9 bases. Per germline, CDR1 SGHVS and CDR2 FNYEAQ. J lost 9 bases, V lost 4 bases, and 10 bases had no gene match. CDR3 length: 15 amino acids. This CDR3 is CASSSGSGQGLPQHF. The CDR3 DNA follows: TGTGCCAGCAGCTCGGGATCGGGACAGGGACTGCCCCAGCATTTT.

The chain is built from TRBV5-1 and TRBJ1-3; D is undetermined. Deletions cut 0 bases from V and 4 bases from J, with 14 bases between. CDR1 is SGHRS, CDR2 YFSETQ, per germline. This CDR3 has 16 amino acids. The CDR3 sequence: CASSLGPTGMGNTIYF. For the CDR3, the DNA is TGCGCCAGCAGCTTGGGCCCCACGGGGATGGGAAACACCATATATTTT.

V and J are TRBV7-3 and TRBJ2-2; TRBD2 agrees at 10 bases. V was clipped by 5 bases and J by 7 bases; unmatched bases: 4. This CDR3 is built from 14 residues. The germline CDR1 and CDR2 sequences are SGHTA and FQGTGA. CDR3 region: CASSPGLAVGELFF. CDR3 nucleotides: TGTGCCAGCAGCCCCGGACTAGCGGTCGGGGAGCTGTTTTTT. Full variable domain (remainder filled in from reference TRBV7-3 and TRBJ2-2): GAGVSQTPSNKVTEKGKYVELRCDPISGHTALYWYRQSLGQGPEFLIYFQGTGAADDSGLPNDRFFAVRPEGSVSTLKIQRTERGDSAVYLCASSPGLAVGELFFGEGSRLTVL.

This clone was detected once. V and J are TRBV2 and TRBJ1-6; 8 bases are a match to TRBD1. The germline V gene has CDR1 SNHLY and CDR2 FYNNEI. There are 16 residues in the CDR3. Losses at the gene ends were 6 bases for V and 2 bases for J; bases not matched to a gene: 6. The CDR3: CASRAGGRTYNSPLHF. The CDR3 DNA follows: TGTGCCAGCAGAGCAGGGGGCAGAACCTATAATTCACCCCTCCACTTT.

This clone appeared a single time. The V and J genes are TRBV6-1 and TRBJ1-1; TRBD1 matches at 8 bases. V lost 3 bases to trimming and J lost 4 bases; unmatched junction nucleotides: 4. The V gene's germline CDR1 is MNHNS and CDR2 SASEGT. This CDR3 region has 14 residues. The CDR3 nucleotides read TGTGCCAGCAGTGATTACAGGGGGATCACTGAAGCTTTCTTT. It encodes CASSDYRGITEAFF.

The J gene is TRBJ1-2, the V gene TRBV2, with a tentative D call TRBD1 (5 bases). Germline V gene data show CDR1 as SNHLY and CDR2 as FYNNEI. The CDR3 length is 12 residues. Trimming took off 6 bases at V and 8 bases at J, with 13 bases between the two ends. CDR3 amino acids: CASRPPGLGYTF. The CDR3 DNA reads as TGTGCCAGCAGACCCCCGGGACTCGGCTACACCTTC. Based on the CDR3 plus reference TRBV2 and TRBJ1-2, the full variable domain is EPEVTQTPSHQVTQMGQEVILRCVPISNHLYFYWYRQILGQKVEFLVSFYNNEISEKSEIFDDQFSVERPDGSNFTLKIRSTKLEDSAMYFCASRPPGLGYTFGSGTRLTVV.

The V and J genes are TRBV7-9 and TRBJ2-7; no clear D gene. Deletions cut 3 bases from V and 6 bases from J, with 3 bases between. CDR1 and CDR2 from the germline V gene are SEHNR and FQNEAQ (reference sequence). This CDR3 spans 10 amino acids. In nucleotides, the CDR3 is TGTGCCAGCAGCTTCGGCGAGCAGTACTTC. The encoded protein is CASSFGEQYF.

The chain is built from TRBV10-3 and TRBJ2-3; weak D call: TRBD1 (6 bases). Trimming stripped 2 bases from V and 8 bases from J, with 17 bases between. Germline CDR1 is ENHRY and CDR2 is SYGVKD. CDR3 length equals 15 residues. The CDR3 DNA sequence: TGTGCCATCAGTGAGCAGGGGCAACTCGGAGGTACGCAGTATTTT. Amino acid sequence: CAISEQGQLGGTQYF.